One and the same sample provided the 9 T cell receptor beta chains below, sequenced in a study of blood T cell repertoires in COVID-19 (dated by TCRdb to between 2020 and 2021). The library was prepared using the immunoSEQ multiplex PCR assay. As stored in TCRdb, this immuneACCESS dataset retains in-frame rearrangements with V and J assigned. A fraction of the clones does not appear; measured against another copy, unresolved V genes explain less than half of the discrepancy, and the remainder lacks a known reason. Counted in this sample were some 93,000 clones; about 85% of them appeared once. 3.5% to 4% of the sample is taken by the ten largest. Material for sequencing was peripheral blood. The receptor set was obtained from a man between 60 and 70 years old with acute or convalescent COVID-19.

The rearrangement joins TRBV27 to TRBJ2-7; D is perhaps TRBD1 (6 bases). The CDR3 consists of 13 residues. CDR1 is MNHEY and CDR2 is SMNVEV in the germline V gene (reference sequence). Trimming shortened V by 4 bases and J by 5 bases, and 12 bases separated the two germline ends. This CDR3 reads CASSSPGHHEQYF. The CDR3 coding sequence is TGTGCCAGCAGTTCCCCGGGACACCACGAGCAGTACTTC.

The V and J genes are TRBV5-4 and TRBJ2-3; the match to TRBD1 covers 11 bases. The V gene end was trimmed by 4 bases and the J gene end by 5 bases; junction bases not matched to a gene: 6. The CDR3 length is 15 residues. The germline gives CDR1 SGHNT, CDR2 YYREEE (reference sequence). The CDR3: CASSQDRGRLDTQYF. The CDR3 nucleotides are TGTGCCAGCAGCCAGGACAGGGGGCGGTTAGATACGCAGTATTTT.

The sample holds a few counts of this clone. This chain joins TRBV11-1 and TRBJ1-1; no reliable D call. V lost 2 bases and J lost 5, with 6 bases in between. The CDR3 loop spans 12 amino acids. CDR1 and CDR2 from the germline V gene are SGHAT and FQDESV (reference sequence). CDR3 sequence reads: CASSLRGTEAFF. CDR3 in DNA: TGTGCCAGCAGCTTACGAGGGACTGAAGCTTTCTTT.

This chain uses TRBV30 with TRBJ2-1; TRBD2 might be the D (6 bases). V lost 4 bases to trimming and J lost 7 bases, with 11 bases between them. This CDR3 spans 12 amino acids. Per germline, CDR1 GTSNPN and CDR2 SVGIG (reference sequence). CDR3 coding DNA: TGTGCCTGGATCCGGGACTCTAATGAGCAGTTCTTC. Its protein product is CAWIRDSNEQFF. The variable domain in full, completed from reference TRBV30 and TRBJ2-1, reads SQTIHQWPATLVQPVGSPLSLECTVEGTSNPNLYWYRQAAGRGLQLLFYSVGIGQISSEVPQNLSASRPQDRQFILSSKKLLLSDSGFYLCAWIRDSNEQFFGPGTRLTVL.

Notes on this clone: Germline is not matched at one junction end, which may reflect a read error. In nucleotides, the CDR3 is TGTGCCAGCACCCGGGACAGAGACATAATTTTT. This gives the protein CASTRDRDIIF. This rearrangement joins TRBV9 to TRBJ2-3; TRBD1 matches at 7 bases. CDR3 length: 11 residues. CDR1 and CDR2 (germline): SGDLS, YYNGEE.

This clone was seen only once. V usage is TRBV12-5 and J usage is TRBJ1-1; TRBD1 matches 7 bases. The CDR3 contains 17 residues. Trimming at V came to 2 bases and at J to 0 bases, leaving 9 bases not matched to a gene. In germline, CDR1 is LGHNT, CDR2 FRNRAP. The CDR3 region is CASGLPRDSYMNTEAFF. CDR3 nucleotide sequence: TGTGCTAGTGGTTTGCCTCGGGACAGCTACATGAACACTGAAGCTTTCTTT.

The rearrangement joins TRBV11-2 to TRBJ2-1; TRBD2 aligns across 11 bases. Germline V gene data show CDR1 as SGHAT and CDR2 as FQNNGV. The CDR3 runs 14 residues. With V trimmed by 5 bases and J by 15 bases, 12 bases remained unmatched. In DNA, the CDR3 is TGTGCCAGCAGCCCGATACTAGCGGGAGTTCCCGGGTTCTTC. Amino acids: CASSPILAGVPGFF.

The sample holds one count of this clone. The rearrangement uses TRBV29-1 and TRBJ2-1; 7 bases match TRBD2. Germline V CDR1 and CDR2: SQVTM, ANQGSEA. The CDR3 is made up of 16 amino acids. After removal of 6 bases from V and 0 bases from J, the junction contained 11 bases not matched to a gene. The DNA of the CDR3 is TGCAGCGTGTTACCCATCCGGGGGGTCTCCTACAATGAGCAGTTCTTC. This translates into CSVLPIRGVSYNEQFF.

CDR3 region: CASSFSAGSYEQYF. For the CDR3, the DNA is TGTGCCAGCAGCTTTTCCGCCGGTTCCTACGAGCAGTACTTC. V gene TRBV7-3 combines with J gene TRBJ2-7; D gene unclear. The CDR3 has 14 amino acids. The germline gives CDR1 SGHTA, CDR2 FQGTGA. V was trimmed by 3 bases and J by 1 base, leaving 10 bases between them.